This TCR beta chain emerged from a study of persistence of HIV-infected CD4 T cells (TCRdb year 2020). With regard to the full study: The median time the participants had spent on suppressive ART was more than 7 years. Peripheral blood samples of up to about 180 mL were collected at multiple time points, except for a couple of participants, who underwent leukapheresis at a single time point. Anti-CD3/anti-CD28 stimulation activated a higher proportion of cells, with a lower memory fraction, than antigen stimulation. The study isolated CMV- and HIV-1 Gag-responding CD4+ T cells from ART-treated individuals to examine antigen-driven clonal expansion of HIV-1-infected cells. TCRbeta sequencing assessed the clonality of all cells in each sorted population, while proviral sequencing assessed the clonality of infected cells. The TCR cluster analysis across participants included 8 participants for CMV and roughly 7 participants for Gag.

As concerns this clone: Its specific antigen is unknown. Base qualities were left out, and no much larger clone turns up one base away.

Study-level results and caveats: Restriction of bulk TCR analyses to the rare CMV-responding cells that actually carried HIV-1 proviruses was not possible. Significantly lower TCRbeta richness was observed in CMV- and Gag-responding cells than in anti-CD3/anti-CD28-responding cells, and higher oligoclonality was observed in CMV-responding cells than in CD3/CD28-stimulated and Gag-responding cells. Antigen-responding cells were enriched for expanded CDR3beta sequences that were degenerate, which suggests that CD4+ responses to CMV and Gag underwent convergent selection. Within the same sorted populations, how oligoclonal the TCRs were correlated with how oligoclonal the proviruses were. Only a small number of individuals took part in the study, and the range of antigens tested was limited.

The immunoSEQ hsTCRB assay version 4 in survey mode was used to sequence TCRbeta repertoires from genomic DNA. Genomic DNA was diluted to approximately 9.4 ng/uL, and up to 1 ug per sample was used for TCRbeta sequencing. Under the source paper's analysis protocol: TCRbeta data were analyzed in ImmunoSeq Analyzer 3.0, with diversity computed on productive nucleotide rearrangements. Using the Immunarch R package, lower-bound TCR diversity was estimated with the improved Chao index and clonality was estimated with the Gini coefficient. Different nucleotide rearrangements encoding the same CDR3beta amino acid sequence were counted as distinct clonotypes. TCRbeta sequences significantly enriched in antigen-responding cells relative to anti-CD3/anti-CD28-activated cells were identified by differential abundance analysis. TCRs were clustered by predicted peptide-MHC specificity with GLIPH2, both within individual participants and across merged participant data sets. TCRdb re-hosts the immuneACCESS table, in-frame sequences only. Its copies lack some clones; in the studies checked, an unresolved V gene accounts for under half of them, and the cause for the rest is not known. Clone size and the V and J calls come from that table; the DNA yielded D and trimming. This sample lists tens of thousands of clones; less than 90% were detected once. The ten biggest clones cover under 0.55% of the sample.

The treatment or condition label, read with the paper, signifies: suppressive antiretroviral therapy. As a nonspecific positive control representing the CD4+ T cell repertoire, cells were stimulated with anti-CD3/anti-CD28 magnetic beads. Responding CD4+ T cells were sorted on the basis of upregulation of both CD40 ligand and CD69. HIV-1-infected adults in whom suppressive ART had been started during chronic infection were enrolled as participants. Participants had undetectable plasma HIV-1 RNA below 50 copies/mL for at least 4 years. To be included, a participant needed positive CMV serology and a CD4+ T cell count above 400 cells/uL. Before stimulation, PBMCs were isolated using density centrifugation and then depleted of CD8+ T cells. Stimulation of CD8-depleted PBMCs was carried out for approximately 17 hours with anti-CD28/CD49d costimulation, CD40-blocking antibody and enfuvirtide, to prevent new infections. Sorting was done on either a Beckman Coulter MoFlo Legacy or an XDP sorter, and propidium iodide was used to exclude dead cells. Genomic DNA was extracted with the QIAamp DNA Mini Kit for samples above one million cells, otherwise with the Quick-DNA Microprep Kit.

The clonotype originates from an adult woman with HIV who was CMV-seropositive. This sample comprised CD4+ T cells sorted from PBMCs after 18-hour stimulation, obtained from a patient who received antiretroviral therapy. The sample's cell subset or site label is to be understood as: CD40L+CD69+ CD4 T cells responding to anti-CD3/anti-CD28 beads, representing the overall repertoire.

Here is the DNA: TGTGCCAGCAGCTTCGGCAGGGCAGCTAACTATGGCTACACCTTC. Its coded protein is CASSFGRAANYGYTF. This chain joins TRBV7-9 to TRBJ1-2; perhaps TRBD1 is the D gene, with 5 bases matching. The CDR3 sequence holds 15 residues, the cysteine and phenylalanine included. Only CDR3 DNA is held: 45 bases, read in frame from base 1. CDR1 and CDR2 were assigned from the germline V gene (reference sequence) as SEHNR and FQNEAQ. V loses 3 bases of germline sequence and J loses 0 bases, and the interval between the two ends is 11 bases.